This is a list of T cell receptor beta chains from one sample in a study of T cell responses to AZD1222 COVID-19 vaccine. The data were produced by immunoSEQ multiplex PCR, yet TCRdb's version contains in-frame clones alone and is incomplete. The table has more than 100,000 clones, about nine tenths seen once. The starting material was peripheral blood, obtained on day 0 of AZD1222 vaccination. These receptors all stem from an adult in good health. CDR3s include the opening cysteine and the closing phenylalanine or tryptophan. The order of the fields is clone size, V gene, J gene, D gene, CDR3 DNA, CDR3 protein. D genes are given only for firm matches. Some rows have no size entry. The others give once, few or many, or a class for an expanded clone.

once	TRBV7-2	TRBJ2-1	TRBD2	TGTGCCAGCAGCTTATACAGCGGGGGGGTCTACAATGAGCAGTTCTTC	CASSLYSGGVYNEQFF
NA	TRBV19	TRBJ1-6	NA	TGTGCCAGTACCCTTTCTTGGTCCTATAATTCACCCCTCCACTTT	CASTLSWSYNSPLHF
NA	TRBV6-2/TRBV6-3	TRBJ2-7	NA	TGTGCCAGCAGTTACGATCGCTACGAGCAGTACTTC	CASSYDRYEQYF
few	TRBV6-6	TRBJ2-7	NA	TGTGCCAGCAGTTACGATTCAGAATACGAGCAGTACTTC	CASSYDSEYEQYF
NA	TRBV30	TRBJ1-2	NA	TGTGCCTGGAGTCCTCAAAACTATGGCTACACCTTC	CAWSPQNYGYTF
NA	TRBV6-5	TRBJ1-2	NA	TGTGCCAGCAGAGGACAGTCCTCCTATTCTGGCTACACCTTC	CASRGQSSYSGYTF
NA	TRBV6-5	TRBJ1-4	NA	TGTGCCAGCAGTTACCCTTCAGGAAAACTGTTTTTT	CASSYPSGKLFF
NA	TRBV3-1/TRBV3-2	TRBJ2-3	TRBD2	TGTGCCAGCAGCCAAGGACTAGCGGGGGGCACGCAGTATTTT	CASSQGLAGGTQYF
NA	TRBV6-1	TRBJ1-1	NA	TGTGCCAGCAGTGAATCTGGGGGAAACACTGAAGCTTTCTTT	CASSESGGNTEAFF
NA	TRBV5-4	TRBJ2-1	NA	TGTGCCAGCAGCTTGGAACCGGGGGAGTACAATGAGCAGTTCTTC	CASSLEPGEYNEQFF
NA	TRBV19	TRBJ1-1	TRBD1	TGTGCCAGTAGTCTGAGGACAGGGGAAGCTTTCTTT	CASSLRTGEAFF
NA	TRBV30	TRBJ1-1	NA	TGTGCCTGGATCGGGGGGTGGGTAGTCGGAGCTTTCTTT	CAWIGGWVVGAFF
NA	TRBV3-1/TRBV3-2	TRBJ2-7	NA	TGTGCCAGCAGCCAGGTGGAGGGGCTCAGGGAGCAGTACTTC	CASSQVEGLREQYF
NA	TRBV5-4	TRBJ2-7	NA	TGTGCCAGCAGCTTTCGGCCGAAGCCGACCGAGCAGTACTTC	CASSFRPKPTEQYF
NA	TRBV7-9	TRBJ2-2	NA	TGTGCCAGCAGCTTGGGAACGATTCACACCGGGGAGCTGTTTTTT	CASSLGTIHTGELFF
NA	TRBV13	TRBJ2-7	NA	TGTGCCAGCAATCGGGGGCAGGAGACCTACGAGCAGTACTTC	CASNRGQETYEQYF
NA	TRBV7-2	TRBJ1-2	NA	TGTGCCAGCAGCTTAGGGAGACAGCCGAGAACTTTCTATGGCTACACCTTC	CASSLGRQPRTFYGYTF
medium-sized	TRBV2	TRBJ1-3	NA	TGTGCCAGCAACGACCCCCAGGGCGGAATCGTGGGCTCTGGAAACACCATATATTTT	CASNDPQGGIVGSGNTIYF
NA	TRBV5-5	TRBJ2-3	NA	TGTGCCAGCAGCTTGGGACATAGCACAGATACGCAGTATTTT	CASSLGHSTDTQYF
NA	TRBV6-2/TRBV6-3	TRBJ1-1	NA	TGTGCCAGCAGTCGAGGGGGTTTGGCTTTCTTT	CASSRGGLAFF
NA	TRBV3-1/TRBV3-2	TRBJ2-5	NA	TGTGCCAGCAGCCAAGTTTTTCAGATACAAGAGACCCAGTACTTC	CASSQVFQIQETQYF
NA	TRBV12-5	TRBJ1-2	NA	TGTGCTAGTGGTTTGTCCGCGGGGATCTACACCTTC	CASGLSAGIYTF
NA	TRBV27	TRBJ1-2	NA	TGTGCCAGCAGTTTGGAGGCGGGATATGGCTACACCTTC	CASSLEAGYGYTF
NA	TRBV6-5	TRBJ1-2	NA	TGTGCCAGCAGTTACCCGGGGATGTACGGCTACACCTTC	CASSYPGMYGYTF
NA	TRBV29-1	TRBJ1-2	NA	TGCAGCGTTGTGGCCCCGGCGGATTCGTTGGGTGATGGCTACACCTTC	CSVVAPADSLGDGYTF
once	TRBV7-9	TRBJ1-6	NA	TGTGCCAGCAGGGGGGGCGGTCGGGATTCACCCCTCCACTTT	CASRGGGRDSPLHF
NA	TRBV5-1	TRBJ1-5	NA	TGCGCCAGCAGCTTGGAAGGCGTGAATCAGCCCCAGCATTTT	CASSLEGVNQPQHF
NA	TRBV7-9	TRBJ1-2	NA	TGTGCCAGCAGCCCCTTGGCAGGGAGCTTCTATGGCTACACCTTC	CASSPLAGSFYGYTF
NA	TRBV7-9	TRBJ1-3	NA	TGTGCCAGCAGCTTAATGGGGTCGTCTGGAAACACCATATATTTT	CASSLMGSSGNTIYF
NA	TRBV6-1	TRBJ1-5	NA	TGTGCCAGCAGTGGCTCTGTTCGGGGGCCGGATAGCAATCAGCCCCAGCATTTT	CASSGSVRGPDSNQPQHF
NA	TRBV10-3	TRBJ1-1	TRBD1	TGTGCCATCGAGTCTGACAGGGGAGAGTGGACTGAAGCTTTCTTT	CAIESDRGEWTEAFF
NA	TRBV6-2/TRBV6-3	TRBJ1-5	NA	TGTGCCAGCAGTTACTCGTTGAAGAGCGGTGCGGGGTTCAGGCGTCCCCAGCATTTT	CASSYSLKSGAGFRRPQHF
NA	TRBV29-1	TRBJ1-2	NA	TGCAGCGTTGACGAGGGGTCTGGAGGCGGCTACACCTTC	CSVDEGSGGGYTF
NA	TRBV3-1/TRBV3-2	TRBJ1-2	TRBD1	TGTGCCAGCAGCCGCGCGGGACAGGGAACTGGCTACACCTTC	CASSRAGQGTGYTF
NA	TRBV27	TRBJ1-2	NA	TGTGCCAGCAGTTCCCAACCCTTCCAAGGGGCCGATGGCTACACCTTC	CASSSQPFQGADGYTF
once	TRBV5-1	TRBJ2-2	NA	TGCGCCAGCAGCCCGTGGGCAGCGAACACCGGGGAGCTGTTTTTT	CASSPWAANTGELFF
NA	TRBV5-1	TRBJ1-1	TRBD1	TGCGCCAGCAGGGGGCAGGGGGGAGCTTTCTTT	CASRGQGGAFF
NA	TRBV7-8	TRBJ2-5	NA	TGTGCCAGCAGCTCGAGCGGGCCGAAAGAGACCCAGTACTTC	CASSSSGPKETQYF
NA	TRBV12-3/TRBV12-4	TRBJ2-3	NA	TGTGCCAGCAGTGCCCATACGCAGTATTTT	CASSAHTQYF
once	TRBV11-2	TRBJ1-6	NA	TGTGCCAGCAAAATTGGGGATGGGAGTTCACCCCTCCACTTT	CASKIGDGSSPLHF
NA	TRBV2	TRBJ1-1	NA	TGTGCCAGCACCGCCTACGGGTGGGGACAAACTTTCTTT	CASTAYGWGQTFF
NA	TRBV5-6	TRBJ1-1	NA	TGTGCCAGCAGCCGCAAAGGGGAGTACACTGAAGCTTTCTTT	CASSRKGEYTEAFF
NA	TRBV11-2	TRBJ2-2	NA	TGTGCCAGCAGCTTAGTCGGTGCCGTAGACACCGGGGAGCTGTTTTTT	CASSLVGAVDTGELFF
NA	TRBV4-3	TRBJ2-5	NA	TGCGCCAGCAGCCAAGTCGGGTACCAAGAGACCCAGTACTTC	CASSQVGYQETQYF
few	TRBV3-1/TRBV3-2	TRBJ2-7	NA	TGTGCCAGCAGCCAAGTCTACGAGCAGTACTTC	CASSQVYEQYF
few	TRBV27	TRBJ2-7	NA	TGTGCCAGCAGTTTATCGGCAGGGTCCTACGAGCAGTACTTC	CASSLSAGSYEQYF
NA	TRBV4-2	TRBJ1-2	NA	TGTGCCAGCAGCCAAGAACCCCAAGGGCGTGACTATGGCTACACCTTC	CASSQEPQGRDYGYTF
NA	TRBV7-2	TRBJ2-5	NA	TGTGCCAGCAGCTCAACCCGGGGGTACCAAGAGACCCAGTACTTC	CASSSTRGYQETQYF
few	TRBV5-4	TRBJ1-1	NA	TGTGCCAGCAGCTTAGAGGGGACGGCTTTCTTT	CASSLEGTAFF
NA	TRBV6-2/TRBV6-3	TRBJ1-3	NA	TGTGCCAGCAGTACGGGATTCTCTGGAAACACCATATATTTT	CASSTGFSGNTIYF
NA	TRBV6-4	TRBJ2-1	NA	TGTGCCAGCAGTGACGGGCTAGCCGGCAATGAGCAGTTCTTC	CASSDGLAGNEQFF
NA	TRBV23-1	TRBJ1-4	NA	TGCGCCAGCAGTCAATCTTTGGGAATCGGTGAAAAACTGTTTTTT	CASSQSLGIGEKLFF
NA	TRBV6-5	TRBJ2-5	NA	TGTGCCAGCAGTTCCCAGAGTCCTCAAGAGACCCAGTACTTC	CASSSQSPQETQYF
NA	TRBV27	TRBJ2-1	NA	TGTGCCAGCAGTCAGAGCATCTCCTCCTACAATGAGCAGTTCTTC	CASSQSISSYNEQFF
NA	TRBV4-1	TRBJ1-2	NA	TGCGCCAGCAGCCAAGTGGAGGGCGCTGGCTATGGCTACACCTTC	CASSQVEGAGYGYTF
few	TRBV30	TRBJ1-1	NA	TGTGCCTTGGGGACACCTAAAGCTTTCTTT	CALGTPKAFF
NA	TRBV10-3	TRBJ2-3	NA	TGTGCCATCAATATAGGGAGTACGCAGTATTTT	CAINIGSTQYF
NA	TRBV4-3	TRBJ1-1	NA	TGCGCCAGCAGCCAAGAAACCAGGGCGGACACTGAAGCTTTCTTT	CASSQETRADTEAFF
NA	TRBV19	TRBJ1-6	NA	TGTGCCAGTACCACCCGGTACCCCCAGGGCAATTCACCCCTCCACTTT	CASTTRYPQGNSPLHF